This T cell receptor (beta chain) was obtained from a study of cytomegalovirus exposure and HLA in healthy donors. Whole-study results and caveats: HLA restriction was apparent for most CMV-associated TCR beta chains in a later analysis.

V lost 5 bases, J lost 7 bases, and 12 bases stayed unmatched. This CDR3 is built from 15 residues. CDR1 and CDR2 from the germline V gene are SGHDT and YYEEEE. A remark on this clone: Antigen: not known.

The primer mix had 60 Vbeta and 13 Jbeta primers. As handled by the study authors: A later analysis counted some 87 million unique TCR beta chains, 9.5 million to 12 million shared. Assay: immunoSEQ multiplex PCR; the TCRdb copy retains only in-frame clones and omits some. The DNA gave D and trimming, while V, J and clone size come from that table. The data hold 150,000 to 200,000 clones, with about 77% observed a single time. The source material was PBMCs. This clonotype was sampled from a man aged 55 to 70 in good health and CMV-seronegative. This sequence joins TRBV5-6 and TRBJ2-1; TRBD2 agrees at 7 bases. The CDR3 nucleotides read TGTGCCAGCAGTCCCGGGACGGGGGGAATGAATGAGCAGTTCTTC. It yields the protein CASSPGTGGMNEQFF.